The 4 T cell receptor beta chains below come from one sample, sequenced in a study of Ad26.COV2.S vaccination and SARS-CoV-2 variants. TCRdb's table, derived via immunoSEQ multiplex PCR, lists solely in-frame clones and lacks some. The table has 180,000 or so clones, roughly 85% seen once; the top ten hold less than 6%. Here the sequenced sample was peripheral blood, taken after recovery from COVID-19. All receptors come from a human donor who had recovered from COVID-19.

The chain carries TRBV5-1 and TRBJ2-5; TRBD2 matches at 9 bases. The CDR3 has 15 residues. Per germline, CDR1 SGHRS and CDR2 YFSETQ. With V trimmed by 2 bases and J by 2 bases, 4 bases remained unmatched. DNA for the CDR3: TGCGCCAGCAGCTTTAGACTAGCGGTTCAAGAGACCCAGTACTTC. Translated: CASSFRLAVQETQYF.

The CDR3 is CASSEDRDGYTF. In nucleotides, the CDR3 is TGTGCCAGCAGCGAGGACAGGGATGGCTACACCTTC. This chain links TRBV7-9 with TRBJ1-2; 8 nucleotides agree with TRBD1. From germline, CDR1 is SEHNR and CDR2 FQNEAQ (reference sequence). V shed 5 bases and J 6 bases; nucleotides not matched to a gene: 2. The CDR3 spans 12 residues.

The chain recombines TRBV3-1 (or the pseudogene TRBV3-2) with TRBJ2-1; D tentatively reads TRBD1 or TRBD2 (5 bases each). The CDR3 has 15 amino acids. V was cut by 0 bases and J by 3 bases, with 9 bases left in between. In germline, CDR1 is LGHDT, CDR2 YNNKEL (reference sequence). CDR3 nucleotide sequence: TGTGCCAGCAGCCAAGAATGGGGGAGCTACAATGAGCAGTTCTTC. It codes for CASSQEWGSYNEQFF.

This chain connects TRBV7-3 to TRBJ2-2; weak D call: TRBD2 (5 bases). The CDR3 is 13 residues long. V was clipped by 5 bases and J by 5 bases, with 9 bases between them. Germline V gene data show CDR1 as SGHTA and CDR2 as FQGTGA. The CDR3 reads CASSPEGTGELFF. The CDR3 DNA is TGTGCCAGCAGCCCCGAGGGTACCGGGGAGCTGTTTTTT.